Listed below are T cell receptor beta chains from one sample, sequenced in a study of T cell responses to AZD1222 COVID-19 vaccine. This table comes from immunoSEQ multiplex PCR, and its TCRdb copy is limited to in-frame clones, with some not included. The sample carries fewer than 100,000 clones, 85% recorded once. Sequenced material: peripheral blood, taken on day 0 of AZD1222 vaccination. Receptor source: an adult in good health. Each CDR3 is given with its conserved first and last residue. Fields, in order: V gene, J gene, D gene, CDR3 protein, CDR3 DNA. The D gene is left open where the match is weak.

TRBV5-1	TRBJ1-1	NA	CASSKGDNTEAFF	TGCGCCAGCAGCAAAGGAGATAACACTGAAGCTTTCTTT
TRBV5-1	TRBJ1-3	NA	CASPVVGSGNTIYF	TGCGCCAGCCCAGTGGTCGGCTCTGGAAACACCATATATTTT
TRBV5-1	TRBJ2-3	TRBD2	CASSLYGLAITDTQYF	TGCGCCAGCAGCTTGTACGGACTAGCTATCACAGATACGCAGTATTTT
TRBV12-3/TRBV12-4	TRBJ2-7	NA	CASTGGQYYEQYF	TGTGCCAGCACCGGGGGACAGTACTACGAGCAGTACTTC
TRBV20-1	TRBJ1-6	NA	CSVSRPPLHF	TGCAGTGTTTCTCGGCCACCCCTCCACTTT
TRBV4-3	TRBJ1-3	NA	CASSQGLFAGNTIYF	TGCGCCAGCAGCCAAGGTTTATTTGCCGGAAACACCATATATTTT
TRBV29-1	TRBJ2-1	TRBD2	CSVEGVTSGGYNEQFF	TGCAGCGTTGAGGGGGTCACTAGCGGGGGCTACAATGAGCAGTTCTTC
TRBV9	TRBJ1-1	NA	CASSVTGQKNTEAFF	TGTGCCAGCAGCGTAACCGGACAGAAGAACACTGAAGCTTTCTTT
TRBV10-3	TRBJ1-6	TRBD1	CAISDWSGTGGSPLHF	TGTGCCATCAGTGATTGGTCCGGGACAGGGGGTTCACCCCTCCACTTT
TRBV7-2	TRBJ1-3	NA	CASSEIEGNTIYF	TGTGCCAGCAGCGAGATCGAGGGAAACACCATATATTTT